Reported below is one T cell receptor (beta chain). The antigen is unknown. Time point denoted: cycle 4 day 1 (C4D1), after 5 to 7 weeks of nivolumab. In every patient, relapse followed autologous stem cell transplantation, while exposure to brentuximab vedotin differed. Magnetic negative selection of thawed PBMCs was the method by which CD4+ T cells were purified. Some clones are missing from TCRdb's copy, which holds only in-frame ones; the method was immunoSEQ multiplex PCR. Of 18,000 or so clones listed, approximately 70% are singletons. The data derive from a study of PD-1 blockade in classical Hodgkin lymphoma. Study-wide results and limits: Whereas CD4+ TCR diversity had risen significantly by C4D1, CD8+ TCR diversity had not. Compared with healthy donors, newly diagnosed patients reportedly showed lower baseline TCR diversity. Some patients began nivolumab under 1 year after ASCT. These patients were excluded from later analyses.

The CDR3 runs to 12 residues. V was pared by 4 bases and J by 5 bases, with 7 bases between. The germline gives CDR1 SGDLS, CDR2 YYNGEE. This specimen consisted of CD4+ T cells from blood, obtained before the fourth cycle of nivolumab. The rearrangement joins TRBV9 to TRBJ2-1; no reliable D call. This clonotype was sampled from a human donor with classical Hodgkin lymphoma. CDR3 sequence reads: CASSPLDNEQFF. The CDR3 region has the DNA TGTGCCAGCAGCCCCCTCGACAATGAGCAGTTCTTC.